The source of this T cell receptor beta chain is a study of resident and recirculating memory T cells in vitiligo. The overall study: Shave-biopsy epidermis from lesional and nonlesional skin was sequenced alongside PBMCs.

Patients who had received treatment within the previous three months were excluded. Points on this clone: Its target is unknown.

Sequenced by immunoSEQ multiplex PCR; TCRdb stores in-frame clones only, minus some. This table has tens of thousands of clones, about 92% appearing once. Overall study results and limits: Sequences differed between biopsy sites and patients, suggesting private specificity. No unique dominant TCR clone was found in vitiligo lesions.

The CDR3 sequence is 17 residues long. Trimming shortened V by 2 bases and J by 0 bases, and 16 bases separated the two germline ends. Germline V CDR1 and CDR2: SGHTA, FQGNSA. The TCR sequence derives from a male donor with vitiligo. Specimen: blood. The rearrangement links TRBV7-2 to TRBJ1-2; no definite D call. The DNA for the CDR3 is TGTGCCAGCAGCTTACAGAGGGCGCGGGGAGCTAACTATGGCTACACCTTC. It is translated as CASSLQRARGANYGYTF.